What follows is one TCR beta chain and its context. Its specificity is unknown. The CDR3 totals 15 residues. The V gene lost 0 bases and the J gene lost 8 bases, with 15 bases spanning the gap. CDR1 and CDR2 from the germline V gene are KGHSH and LQKENI. This sample is part of a study of cytomegalovirus exposure and HLA in healthy donors. Notes on the study in general: Specific recognition of CMV antigens was confirmed in vitro for a few chains (all CMV-associated).

The PCR contained 60 Vbeta and 13 Jbeta primers. Some clones are missing from TCRdb's copy, which holds only in-frame ones; the method was immunoSEQ multiplex PCR. This table holds 40,000 or so clones. The source material was PBMCs. The V call is TRBV18, the J call TRBJ2-3, with D maybe TRBD2 (5 bases). This TCR derives from a man aged 25 to 45 in good health and CMV-seronegative. The CDR3 reads CASSPPPGVTSTQYF. The CDR3 nucleotides read TGTGCCAGCTCACCACCTCCCGGGGTCACTAGTACGCAGTATTTT.